This T cell receptor beta chain emerged from a study of graft-versus-host responses after intestinal transplantation. Study-level information: After anti-thymocyte globulin induction, recipients took tacrolimus and steroids for three to four years.

Regarding the study as a whole: Where graft-donor T cell macrochimerism was present, patients had high graft-versus-host to host-versus-graft clonal ratios in allografts. GvH clones turned up in recipient marrow; some had shown up first in ileum or blood. Association was observed between peak circulating GvH clone levels and early post-transplant HvG declines.

Data came from immunoSEQ multiplex PCR; TCRdb stores just in-frame clones and leaves some out. The repertoire holds over 100,000 clones, with roughly 93% as singletons. To note about this clone: Its antigen remains unknown.

Germline assignment: CDR1 MNHEY and CDR2 SVGAGI. This CDR3 has 15 residues. V lost 0 bases, J lost 6 bases, and 11 bases lay in between. This material consisted of unstimulated CD8+ T cells sorted from spleen or lymph node cells, taken before transplant. The rearrangement joins TRBV6-5 to TRBJ2-2; tentatively, D is TRBD1 or TRBD2 (6 bases each). This clonotype was sampled from a human donor who was the organ donor for an intestinal transplant. Here the CDR3 reads CASSYSMGGPGELFF. In nucleotides, the CDR3 is TGTGCCAGCAGTTACTCGATGGGGGGCCCCGGGGAGCTGTTTTTT.